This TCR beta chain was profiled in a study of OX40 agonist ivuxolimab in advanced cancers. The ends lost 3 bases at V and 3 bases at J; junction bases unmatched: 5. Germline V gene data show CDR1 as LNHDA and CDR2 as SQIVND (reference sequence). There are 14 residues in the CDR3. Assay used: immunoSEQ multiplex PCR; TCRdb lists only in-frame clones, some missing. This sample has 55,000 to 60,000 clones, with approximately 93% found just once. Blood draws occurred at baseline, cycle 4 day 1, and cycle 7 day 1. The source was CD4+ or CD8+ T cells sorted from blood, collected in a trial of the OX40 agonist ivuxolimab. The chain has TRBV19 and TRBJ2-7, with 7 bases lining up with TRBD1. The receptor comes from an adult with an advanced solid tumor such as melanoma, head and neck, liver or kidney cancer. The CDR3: CASSISHRGYEQYF. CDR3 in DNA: TGTGCCAGTAGTATTTCACACAGGGGCTACGAGCAGTACTTC. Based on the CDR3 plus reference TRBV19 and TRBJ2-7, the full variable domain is DGGITQSPKYLFRKEGQNVTLSCEQNLNHDAMYWYRQDPGQGLRLIYYSQIVNDFQKGDIAEGYSVSREKKESFPLTVTSAQKNPTAFYLCASSISHRGYEQYFGPGTRLTVT.